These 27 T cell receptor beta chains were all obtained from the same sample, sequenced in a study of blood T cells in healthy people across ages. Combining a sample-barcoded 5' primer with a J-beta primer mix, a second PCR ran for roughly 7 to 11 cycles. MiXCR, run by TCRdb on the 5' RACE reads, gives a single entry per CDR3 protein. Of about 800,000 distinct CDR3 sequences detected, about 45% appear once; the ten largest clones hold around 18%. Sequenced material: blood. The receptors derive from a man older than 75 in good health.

This CDR3 reads CASRPSGNSGTQYF. In DNA, the CDR3 is TGTGCCAGCAGACCCAGCGGGAACTCCGGGACCCAGTACTTC. This sequence joins TRBV12-3 or TRBV12-4 and TRBJ2-7, with TRBD2 identical over 7 bases. The J call is uncertain, as TRBJ2-5 better fits the DNA end. The CDR3 has 14 amino acids.

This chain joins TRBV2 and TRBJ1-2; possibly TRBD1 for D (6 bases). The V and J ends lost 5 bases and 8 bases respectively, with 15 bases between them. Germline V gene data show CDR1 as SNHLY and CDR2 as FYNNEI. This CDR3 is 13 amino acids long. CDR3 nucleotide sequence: TGTGCCAGCAGTATAACAGGGACGGGAGGCTACACCTTC. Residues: CASSITGTGGYTF. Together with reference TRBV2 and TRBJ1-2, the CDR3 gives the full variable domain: EPEVTQTPSHQVTQMGQEVILRCVPISNHLYFYWYRQILGQKVEFLVSFYNNEISEKSEIFDDQFSVERPDGSNFTLKIRSTKLEDSAMYFCASSITGTGGYTFGSGTRLTVV.

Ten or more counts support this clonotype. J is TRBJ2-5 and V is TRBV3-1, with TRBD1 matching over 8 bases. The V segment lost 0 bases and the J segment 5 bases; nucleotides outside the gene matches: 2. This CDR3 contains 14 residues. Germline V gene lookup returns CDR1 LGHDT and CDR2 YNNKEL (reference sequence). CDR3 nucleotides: TGTGCCAGCAGCCAAGACAGGGGGCTGGAGACCCAGTACTTC. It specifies CASSQDRGLETQYF.

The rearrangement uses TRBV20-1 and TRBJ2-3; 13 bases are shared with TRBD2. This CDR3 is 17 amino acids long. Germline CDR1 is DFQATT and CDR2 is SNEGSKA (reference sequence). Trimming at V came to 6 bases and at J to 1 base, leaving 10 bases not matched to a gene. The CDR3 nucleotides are TGCAGTGCGGGAGGGACTAGCGGGGTACAAGGCACAGATACGCAGTATTTT. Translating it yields CSAGGTSGVQGTDTQYF.

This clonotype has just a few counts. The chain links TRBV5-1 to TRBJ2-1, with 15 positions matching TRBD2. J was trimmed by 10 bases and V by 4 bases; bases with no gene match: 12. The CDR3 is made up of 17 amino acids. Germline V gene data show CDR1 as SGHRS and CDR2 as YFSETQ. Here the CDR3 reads CASSPGGLAGGHGEQFF. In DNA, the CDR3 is TGCGCCAGCAGCCCAGGTGGACTAGCGGGAGGGCACGGAGAGCAGTTCTTC.

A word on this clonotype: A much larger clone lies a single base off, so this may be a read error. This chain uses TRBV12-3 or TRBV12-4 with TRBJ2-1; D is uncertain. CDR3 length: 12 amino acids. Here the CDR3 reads CASSLWVNERFF. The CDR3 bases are TGTGCCAGCAGTTTGTGGGTCAATGAGCGGTTCTTC.

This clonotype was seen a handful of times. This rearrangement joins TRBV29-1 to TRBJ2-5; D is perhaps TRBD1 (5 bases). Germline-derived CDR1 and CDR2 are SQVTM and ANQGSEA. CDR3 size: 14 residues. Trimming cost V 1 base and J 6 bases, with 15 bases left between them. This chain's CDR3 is CSVEGVAGLKTQYF. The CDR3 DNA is TGCAGCGTTGAAGGAGTGGCAGGGTTGAAGACCCAGTACTTC.

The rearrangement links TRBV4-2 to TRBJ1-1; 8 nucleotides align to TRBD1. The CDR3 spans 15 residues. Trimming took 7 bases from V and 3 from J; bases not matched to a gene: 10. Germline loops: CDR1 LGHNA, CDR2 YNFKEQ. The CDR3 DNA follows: TGTGCCAGCACCTCGGCAGGGGGCGGGTACACTGAAGCTTTCTTT. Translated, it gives CASTSAGGGYTEAFF.

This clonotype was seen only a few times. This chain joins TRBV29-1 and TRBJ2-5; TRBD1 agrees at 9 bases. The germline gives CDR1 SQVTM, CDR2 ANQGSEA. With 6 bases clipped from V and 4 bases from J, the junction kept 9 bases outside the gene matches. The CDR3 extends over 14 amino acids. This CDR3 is CSVGTGTGLETQYF. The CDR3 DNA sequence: TGCAGCGTGGGAACCGGGACAGGGCTAGAGACCCAGTACTTC. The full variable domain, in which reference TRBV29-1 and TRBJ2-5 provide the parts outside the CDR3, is SAVISQKPSRDICQRGTSLTIQCQVDSQVTMMFWYRQQPGQSLTLIATANQGSEATYESGFVIDKFPISRPNLTFSTLTVSNMSPEDSSIYLCSVGTGTGLETQYFGPGTRLLVL.

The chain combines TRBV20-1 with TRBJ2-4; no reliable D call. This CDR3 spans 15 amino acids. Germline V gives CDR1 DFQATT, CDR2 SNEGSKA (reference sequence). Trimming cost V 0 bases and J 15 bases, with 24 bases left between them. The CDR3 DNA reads TGCAGTGCTAGAGATCATTCTTCATCGCATTCCGAGCGGTACTTC. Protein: CSARDHSSSHSERYF.

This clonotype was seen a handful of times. In DNA form, the CDR3 reads TGTGCCAGCAGCTTAGGACAGGTCTTCCAGGAGACCCAGTACTTC. It specifies CASSLGQVFQETQYF. This chain links TRBV7-7 with TRBJ2-5; weak D call: TRBD1 (6 bases). The V end lost 1 base, the J end lost 5 bases, and 14 bases lay between the germline ends. In germline, CDR1 is SSHAT, CDR2 FNYEAQ (reference sequence). This CDR3 contains 15 residues.

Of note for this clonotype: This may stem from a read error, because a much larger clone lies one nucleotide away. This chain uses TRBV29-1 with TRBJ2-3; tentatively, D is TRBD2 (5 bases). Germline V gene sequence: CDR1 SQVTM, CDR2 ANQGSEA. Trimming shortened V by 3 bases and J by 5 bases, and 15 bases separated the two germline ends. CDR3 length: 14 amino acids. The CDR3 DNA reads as TGCAGCGTTGACGGCGGGCTGGTTGTAGATACGCAGTATTTT. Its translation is CSVDGGLVVDTQYF.

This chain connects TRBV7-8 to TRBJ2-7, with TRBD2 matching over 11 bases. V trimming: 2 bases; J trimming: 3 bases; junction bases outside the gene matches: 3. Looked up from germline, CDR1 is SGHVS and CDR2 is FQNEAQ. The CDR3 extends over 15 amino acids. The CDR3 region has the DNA TGTGCCAGCAGCTTACCGGGGACTAGCGGCTACGAGCAGTACTTC. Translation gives CASSLPGTSGYEQYF.

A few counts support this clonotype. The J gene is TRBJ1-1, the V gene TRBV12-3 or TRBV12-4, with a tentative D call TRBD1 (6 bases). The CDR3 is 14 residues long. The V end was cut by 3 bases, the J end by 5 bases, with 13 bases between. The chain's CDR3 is CASSLGGPGTEAFF. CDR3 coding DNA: TGTGCCAGCAGTTTGGGGGGGCCGGGGACTGAAGCTTTCTTT.

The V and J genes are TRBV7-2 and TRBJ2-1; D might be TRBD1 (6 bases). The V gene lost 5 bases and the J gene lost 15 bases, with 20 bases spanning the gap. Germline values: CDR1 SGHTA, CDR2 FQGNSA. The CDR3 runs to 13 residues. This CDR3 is CASSPIGRRTAFF. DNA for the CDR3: TGTGCCAGCAGCCCGATAGGTAGGAGGACAGCGTTCTTC. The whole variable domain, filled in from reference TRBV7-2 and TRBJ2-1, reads GAGVSQSPSNKVTEKGKDVELRCDPISGHTALYWYRQSLGQGLEFLIYFQGNSAPDKSGLPSDRFSAERTGGSVSTLTIQRTQQEDSAVYLCASSPIGRRTAFFGPGTRLTVL.

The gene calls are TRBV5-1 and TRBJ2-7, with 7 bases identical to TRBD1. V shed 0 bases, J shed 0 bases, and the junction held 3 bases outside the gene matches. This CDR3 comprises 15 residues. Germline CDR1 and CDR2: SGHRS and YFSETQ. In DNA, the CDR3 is TGCGCCAGCAGCTTGGTACAGGGGATCTCCTACGAGCAGTACTTC. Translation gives CASSLVQGISYEQYF.

The CDR3 DNA sequence: TGCGCCAGCAGCACCTCTAGCACAGATACGCAGTATTTT. Protein product: CASSTSSTDTQYF. V is TRBV5-1 and J is TRBJ2-3, with D unclear. The CDR3 covers 13 residues. The V end was cut by 4 bases, the J end by 0 bases, with 6 bases between. CDR1 and CDR2 (germline): SGHRS, YFSETQ.

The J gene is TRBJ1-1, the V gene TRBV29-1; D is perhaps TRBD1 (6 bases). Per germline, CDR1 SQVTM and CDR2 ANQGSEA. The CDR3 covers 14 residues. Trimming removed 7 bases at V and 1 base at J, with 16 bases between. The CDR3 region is CSAEAPGQNTEAFF. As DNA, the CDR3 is TGCAGCGCCGAAGCACCGGGACAGAACACTGAAGCTTTCTTT.

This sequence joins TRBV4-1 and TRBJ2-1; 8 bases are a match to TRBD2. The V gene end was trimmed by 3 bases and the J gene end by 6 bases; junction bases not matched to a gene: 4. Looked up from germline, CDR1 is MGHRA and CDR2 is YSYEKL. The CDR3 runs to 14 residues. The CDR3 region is CASSHRGGANEQFF. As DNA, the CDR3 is TGCGCCAGCAGCCATCGGGGGGGGGCCAATGAGCAGTTCTTC.

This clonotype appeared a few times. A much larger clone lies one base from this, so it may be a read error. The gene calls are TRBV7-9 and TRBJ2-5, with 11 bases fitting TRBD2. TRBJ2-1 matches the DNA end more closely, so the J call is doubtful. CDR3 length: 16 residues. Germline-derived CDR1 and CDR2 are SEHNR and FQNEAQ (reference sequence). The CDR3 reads CASSQGTSGYQETQFF. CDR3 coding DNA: TGTGCCAGCAGCCAAGGGACTAGCGGATACCAAGAGACCCAGTTCTTC.

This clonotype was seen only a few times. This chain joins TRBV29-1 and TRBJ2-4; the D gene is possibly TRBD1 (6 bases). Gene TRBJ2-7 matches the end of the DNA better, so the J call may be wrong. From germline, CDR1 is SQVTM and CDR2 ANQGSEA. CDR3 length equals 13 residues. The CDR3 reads CSVGTAVGYEQYF. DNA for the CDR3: TGCAGCGTTGGGACAGCCGTTGGGTACGAGCAGTACTTC.

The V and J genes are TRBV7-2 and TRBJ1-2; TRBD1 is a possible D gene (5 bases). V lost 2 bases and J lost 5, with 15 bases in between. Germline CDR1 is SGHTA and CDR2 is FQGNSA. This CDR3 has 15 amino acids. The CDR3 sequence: CASSLIPGDSYGYTF. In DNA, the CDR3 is TGTGCCAGCAGCTTAATTCCCGGGGACTCTTATGGCTACACCTTC.

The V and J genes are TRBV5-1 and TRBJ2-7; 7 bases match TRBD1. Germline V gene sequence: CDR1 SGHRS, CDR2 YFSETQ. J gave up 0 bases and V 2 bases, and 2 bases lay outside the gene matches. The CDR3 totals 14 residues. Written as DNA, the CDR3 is TGCGCCAGCAGCTTCACAGGGGACTCCTACGAGCAGTACTTC. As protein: CASSFTGDSYEQYF.

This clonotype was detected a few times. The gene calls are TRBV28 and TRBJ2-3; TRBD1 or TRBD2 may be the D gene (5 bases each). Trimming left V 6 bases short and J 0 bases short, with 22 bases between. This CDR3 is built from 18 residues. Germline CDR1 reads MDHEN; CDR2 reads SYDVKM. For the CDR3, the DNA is TGTGCCAGCAGCGCCCGCTGGGGGTTGCGAACTAGCACAGATACGCAGTATTTT. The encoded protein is CASSARWGLRTSTDTQYF.

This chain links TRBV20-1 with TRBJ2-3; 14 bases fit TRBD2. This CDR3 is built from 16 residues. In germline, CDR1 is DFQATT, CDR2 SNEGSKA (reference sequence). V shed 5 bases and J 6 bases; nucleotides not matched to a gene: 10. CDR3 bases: TGCAGTGCTGAGTGGGGACTAGCGGGGGTAGCGGATACGCAGTATTTT. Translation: CSAEWGLAGVADTQYF.

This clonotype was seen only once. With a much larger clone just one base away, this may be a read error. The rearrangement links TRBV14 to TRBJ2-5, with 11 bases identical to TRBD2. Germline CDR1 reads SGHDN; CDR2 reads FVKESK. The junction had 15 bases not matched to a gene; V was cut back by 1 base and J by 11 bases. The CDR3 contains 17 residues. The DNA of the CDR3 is TGTGCCAGCAGCCAAGCCCTACTAGCGGGAGAGCGAGATGAGCAGTACTTC. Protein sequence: CASSQALLAGERDEQYF.

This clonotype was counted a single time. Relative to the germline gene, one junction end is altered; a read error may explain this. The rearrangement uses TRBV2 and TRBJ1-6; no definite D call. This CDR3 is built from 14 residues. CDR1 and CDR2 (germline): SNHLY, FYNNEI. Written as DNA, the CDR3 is TGTGCCAGCACCGAGGGCCAAGGGAATTCACCCCCCCACTTT. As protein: CASTEGQGNSPPHF.